This T cell receptor beta chain was retrieved from a study of cytomegalovirus exposure and HLA in healthy donors (dated by TCRdb to the late 2010s). Notes on the research overall: In an earlier analysis of 587 of the donors, around 290 Gb of sequence data and just under 120 million unique TCR beta sequences from 180 million or so T cells were reported. Donor age, sex, ethnicity and CMV serostatus were collected together with the repertoire data. The study profiled the T cell repertoires of 500 to 800 subjects by immunosequencing and related them to cytomegalovirus serostatus. In a later analysis, previously published TCR beta repertoires from 600 to 850 donors were re-analyzed and high-resolution HLA genotyping was added so that TCR occurrence patterns could be studied. In the later analysis, no new phenotypic data were used to find candidate immune exposures; instead, reliance was placed on TCR beta sequences and their occurrence across donors. To predict cytomegalovirus infection status, the study combined high-throughput TCR immunosequencing, statistical association of individual TCRs with disease status, and machine learning. A later genetic analysis used genome-wide SNP genotypes for about three fifths of the 666 donors, treating that subset as a discovery cohort. Besides the first cohort of roughly 640 subjects, a separate validation cohort made up of 120 different subjects was used. Across around 400 genotyped donors of the cohort, an average of roughly 230,000 unique TCR beta nucleotide sequences per donor were sequenced, and roughly 17% of those sequences were non-productive. Every discovery cohort repertoire had been produced on one sequencing platform. An earlier analysis of nearly 600 of the donors applied high-throughput TCR beta sequencing to assess whether each TCR beta V gene segment acted as functional or pseudogenic. HLA typing included class I and class II loci at four-digit resolution. Typing coverage differed by locus: A, B, C, DRB1 and DQB1 were typed in roughly 629-630 donors, DQA1 in 500 to 550, DPA1 in approximately 600, and DPB1 in around 490. The genetic ancestry cluster associated with self-reported Caucasian donors included around 76% of the 300 to 450 genotyped donors. The aim of the study was to test whether cataloging public T cell receptors could identify signatures of past pathogen exposure. An early release covering just under 650 HLA-typed donors comprised roughly 300 gigabases of sequencing data and roughly 86 million unique TCR sequences. Five DR-DQ haplotypes were handled as single units for association and clustering, since linkage in the cohort was strong. What the authors observed across the whole study: Correlated functional status among segregating V segments might reflect linkage disequilibrium, but an unknown experimental factor could not be ruled out. In a later analysis, several top co-occurrence clusters were reported to appear linked to parvovirus B19, influenza, CMV and Epstein-Barr virus. In both the original and validation cohorts, the classifier was reported to diagnose cytomegalovirus status with high specificity and sensitivity. In a later analysis, HLA-associated TCR beta chains were found to be more clonally expanded and to have lower generation probabilities than equally common non-associated chains. Because some donors lacked HLA typing at each locus, the association tests relied only on the typed subset. A further reported finding was that TCR beta sequences accurately predicted the HLA-A and HLA-B alleles for most subjects in the first cohort. Compared with the 666-donor mean, donors in an Asian-associated ancestry cluster had fewer N-insertions in productive TCRs, according to a later genetic analysis. Most CMV-associated TCR beta chains appeared to be HLA-restricted in a later analysis, and the HLA associations seemed to be driven largely by CMV exposure. A later analysis found that TCR association rates varied across HLA loci, with DRB1 alleles showing the most associated TCRs and HLA-C alleles the fewest. A cluster of highly shared sequence variants was judged likely to represent a technical artifact of the sequencing pipeline. Across donors, most TCR sequences were observed very rarely, whereas some public TCRs were present in many individuals. Because counts were too low, roughly 18 rarely observed V segments, including chromosome 9 orphons, were left out of the earlier analysis of several hundred of the donors. In this cohort, only TCR beta chains were sequenced, and detectable features were limited by the absence of alpha or paired-chain data. The authors suggested that the approach could potentially be extended to other disease states and immunological phenotypes. Strong co-occurrence of HLA alleles, especially DR and DQ, made assigning TCR associations to individual alleles difficult. Specific HLA alleles were associated with about 17,000 TCR beta sequences at a false discovery rate of 0.05 in a later analysis. In vitro tests confirmed that a few of the cytomegalovirus-associated TCR beta chains recognize cytomegalovirus antigens. The presence/absence analyses assumed that sequencing depth was roughly uniform across donors, and that assumption may not be true. In a later genetic analysis, a missense DCLRE1C variant was associated with V-gene and J-gene trimming of TCR beta chains, and the association was replicated in an independent cohort. CMV serostatus was the only immune exposure information available for the cohort. An earlier analysis of 587 of the donors showed that most TCR beta V segments appeared in productive rearrangements either about 87% or about 30% of the time, which broadly matched IMGT annotations. The study gave a list of under 200 TCR beta chains associated with cytomegalovirus.

This clone showed up many times. Its antigen target is currently unknown. Base qualities are not provided; no much larger clone lies one nucleotide away. The cohort consisted of 666 healthy bone marrow donors. At the time of sampling, all cohort members were nominally healthy, though unrecorded immune exposures were likely present. The donor tested CMV seronegative and was one of the 352 seronegative cohort members. Every donor gave a peripheral blood sample, and the peripheral blood mononuclear cells from that sample were used for TCR beta sequencing. Genomic DNA extraction from the blood cell samples was performed with the Qiagen DNeasy Blood Extraction Kit. Library preparation used the immunoSEQ multiplex PCR assay. For the multiplex PCR, a mixture combining 60 forward primers for TCR Vbeta segments and 13 reverse primers for TCR Jbeta segments was used. A multiplex PCR assay on genomic DNA amplified the CDR3 region of rearranged TCR beta genes. The Illumina HiSeq System was used to sequence the amplified TCR beta libraries as 87-base-pair reads. Under the source paper's analysis protocol: Across the 670 or so repertoires, a later analysis counted tens of millions of unique TCR beta chains, approximately 12 million of which were shared by at least two donors. A nearest-neighbor algorithm error-corrected the raw reads and collapsed the reads into unique sequences, merging closely related sequences to remove PCR and sequencing errors. V, D and J gene segments were assigned by aligning CDR3 sequences to IMGT reference sequences. Each retained sequence needed at least a six-nucleotide match to both a V gene segment and a J gene segment. Rearrangements were called productive when the CDR3 lacked stop codons and stayed in frame with V and J; all others were non-productive. CDR3 was defined according to IMGT convention as the region running from the second conserved V-encoded cysteine to the conserved J-encoded phenylalanine. The earlier analysis of 587 of the donors excluded any sequence lacking an unambiguous match to a single V gene segment. An earlier analysis of a few hundred of the donors classified V segments as functional when productive rearrangements were above 56.7% and as segregating when the standard deviation between donors was above 5%. A statistical classification framework was developed to diagnose cytomegalovirus status using the catalog of TCR beta chain sequences. A later analysis assigned V and J genes by comparing TCR nucleotide sequences with IMGT/GENE-DB human TR gene sequences. The TCRdist pipeline was used in a later analysis to assign CDR3 sequences and most-parsimonious VDJ recombination scenarios. A later analysis defined each TCR beta chain by its CDR3 amino acid sequence plus V-gene family, and excluded reads lacking a unique V-gene family. To address suspected cross-contamination and a sequencing artifact, a later analysis removed a few hundred highly shared, low-generation-probability nucleotide sequences. A later analysis calculated a clonal expansion index for each public chain from normalized within-repertoire ranks of inferred template counts. In a later analysis, generation probabilities were computed with a VDJ recombination model fitted to out-of-frame rearrangements, and the resulting probabilities were checked against IGoR. Hypergeometric tests were used in a later analysis to score TCR-TCR, TCR-HLA and TCR-CMV co-occurrence, with a repertoire-size bias correction applied to the TCR pairs. False discovery rates were estimated in a later analysis by permuting HLA or CMV assignments 20 times. A later analysis grouped co-occurring TCRs with DBSCAN, adding TCRdist sequence similarity when clustering within HLA-allele-positive subsets. Co-occurrence clustering excluded repertoires with fewer than 30,000 or more than 120,000 public chains, plus five with anomalous nucleotide sharing. TCRdb took over this immuneACCESS table, retaining in-frame rearrangements with V and J assigned. Such tables are incomplete; in checked studies, under half of the missing clones stem from an unresolved V gene, and the remainder is unexplained. The DNA was the basis for D and trimming; V, J and clone size are from that table. The sample table lists approximately 140,000 clones, 76% of them with a count of one. About 3.9% of the sample lies in the top ten.

The clonotype originates from a man aged 18 to 30 in good health and CMV-seronegative. The sequenced sample consisted of PBMCs.

The base sequence is TGTGCCAGCAGGCCGATGACAGGGCCCTATCAGCCCCAGCATTTT. This yields the protein CASRPMTGPYQPQHF. The rearranged chain carries TRBV6-6 and TRBJ1-5; TRBD1 lines up with 7 middle nucleotides. From cysteine to phenylalanine, the CDR3 is 15 amino acids long. Solely the CDR3 DNA is kept, with 45 bases framed from the first base. The germline V gene (reference sequence) yields MNHNY for CDR1 and SVGAGI for CDR2. Clipping removes 6 bases from V and 5 bases from J, with 10 as the unmatched junction base count.